In its sample, the clone carrying this T cell receptor beta chain was seen a few times. Its target is unknown. This record comes from a study of T cell responses to AZD1222 COVID-19 vaccine. The study, taken as a whole, reports: Donor demographics were predominantly white British with a female majority; clonal diversity may be underestimated. Along spike, vaccine-associated CD4 TCRs were found throughout, with dominance at 160-218 and 743-854. Seropositive status at baseline applied to only six AZD1222 recipients.

Measured with immunoSEQ multiplex PCR; TCRdb has only the in-frame clones, and not every one. The profile shows over 130,000 clones, roughly 88% of them singletons. Trimming cost V 8 bases and J 3 bases, with 10 bases left between them. The germline gives CDR1 MDHEN, CDR2 SYDVKM. The CDR3 consists of 12 residues. Specimen: peripheral blood, collected 28 days after the second AZD1222 dose. V gene TRBV28 combines with J gene TRBJ1-1; D is ambiguous. This sequence originates from an adult who received the AZD1222 COVID-19 vaccine. The CDR3 coding sequence is TGTGCCAGCTCGGTAGACCACACTGAAGCTTTCTTT. Translated: CASSVDHTEAFF.